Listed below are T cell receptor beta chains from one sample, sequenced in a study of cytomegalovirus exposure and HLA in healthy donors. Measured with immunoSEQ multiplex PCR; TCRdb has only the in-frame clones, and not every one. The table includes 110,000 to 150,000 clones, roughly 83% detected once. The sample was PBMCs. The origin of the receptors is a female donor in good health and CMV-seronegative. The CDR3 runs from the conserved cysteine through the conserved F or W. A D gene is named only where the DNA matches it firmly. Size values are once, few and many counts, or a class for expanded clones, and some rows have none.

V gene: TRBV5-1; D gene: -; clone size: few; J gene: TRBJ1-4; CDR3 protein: CASSLGTAEEKLFF; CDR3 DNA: TGCGCCAGCAGCTTGGGGACAGCAGAAGAAAAACTGTTTTTT
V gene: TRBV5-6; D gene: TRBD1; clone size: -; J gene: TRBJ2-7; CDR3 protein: CASSYRDRGVEQYF; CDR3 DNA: TGTGCCAGCAGCTACCGGGACAGGGGGGTCGAGCAGTACTTC
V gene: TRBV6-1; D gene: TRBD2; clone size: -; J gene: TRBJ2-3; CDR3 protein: CASRGTSGNGNTQYF; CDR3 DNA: TGTGCCAGCAGAGGGACTAGCGGGAATGGTAATACGCAGTATTTT
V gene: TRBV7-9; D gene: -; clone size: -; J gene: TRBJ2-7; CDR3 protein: CASSPAYEQYF; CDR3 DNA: TGTGCCAGCAGTCCGGCCTACGAGCAGTACTTC
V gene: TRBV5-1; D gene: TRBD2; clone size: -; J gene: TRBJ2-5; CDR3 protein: CASSLGRRREGQETQYF; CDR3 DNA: TGCGCCAGCAGCTTGGGTCGACGGCGGGAGGGCCAAGAGACCCAGTACTTC
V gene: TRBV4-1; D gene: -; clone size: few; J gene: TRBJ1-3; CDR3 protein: CASSQDLARSGNTIYF; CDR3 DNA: TGCGCCAGCAGCCAAGATCTTGCCAGATCTGGAAACACCATATATTTT
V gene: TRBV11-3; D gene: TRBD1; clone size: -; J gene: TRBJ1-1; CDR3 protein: CASSLGGTANTEAFF; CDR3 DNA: TGTGCCAGCAGCTTAGGGGGGACAGCGAACACTGAAGCTTTCTTT
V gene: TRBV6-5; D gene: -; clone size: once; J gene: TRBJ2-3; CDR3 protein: CASSYRQYTDTQYF; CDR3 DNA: TGTGCCAGCAGTTACCGACAGTACACAGATACGCAGTATTTT
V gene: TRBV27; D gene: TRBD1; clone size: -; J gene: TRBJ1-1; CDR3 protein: CASNSRDRGLGDGAFF; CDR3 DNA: TGTGCCAGCAATTCCAGGGACAGGGGACTAGGGGATGGAGCTTTCTTT
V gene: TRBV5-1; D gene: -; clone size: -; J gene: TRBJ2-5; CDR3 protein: CASSFQTGFQETQYF; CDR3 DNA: TGCGCCAGCAGCTTCCAAACAGGATTCCAAGAGACCCAGTACTTC
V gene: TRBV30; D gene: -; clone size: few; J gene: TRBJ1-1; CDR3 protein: CAWSPLSRMNTEAFF; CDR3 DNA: TGTGCCTGGAGCCCCCTCTCGCGCATGAACACTGAAGCTTTCTTT
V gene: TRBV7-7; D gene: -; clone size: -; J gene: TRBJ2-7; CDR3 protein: CASSLVPGAYEQYF; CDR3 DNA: TGTGCTAGCAGCTTAGTTCCCGGGGCCTACGAGCAGTACTTC
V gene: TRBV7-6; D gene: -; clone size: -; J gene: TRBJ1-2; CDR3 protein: CASSLIGNDYGYTF; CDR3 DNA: TGTGCCAGCAGCTTAATCGGGAATGACTATGGCTACACCTTC
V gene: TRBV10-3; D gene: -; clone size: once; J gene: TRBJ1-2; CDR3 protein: CASEAGGRNGYTF; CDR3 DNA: TGTGCCTCCGAAGCGGGGGGAAGGAATGGCTACACCTTC
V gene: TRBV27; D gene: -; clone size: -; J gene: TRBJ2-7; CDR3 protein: CASSSIYGAAREQYF; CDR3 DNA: TGTGCCAGCAGTTCAATCTATGGGGCCGCCCGCGAGCAGTACTTC
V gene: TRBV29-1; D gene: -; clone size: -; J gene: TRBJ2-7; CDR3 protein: CSVDSGYEQYF; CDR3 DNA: TGCAGCGTTGACTCCGGGTACGAGCAGTACTTC
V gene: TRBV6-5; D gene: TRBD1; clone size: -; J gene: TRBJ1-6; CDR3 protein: CASSDRVSPLHF; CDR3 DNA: TGTGCCAGCAGCGACAGGGTTTCACCCCTCCACTTT
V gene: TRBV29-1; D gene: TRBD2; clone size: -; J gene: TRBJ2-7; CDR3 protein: CSVLGGVAGAYEQYF; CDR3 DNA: TGCAGCGTTCTGGGTGGAGTAGCGGGAGCTTACGAGCAGTACTTC
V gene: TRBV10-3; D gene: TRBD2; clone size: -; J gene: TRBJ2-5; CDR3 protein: CAISERTRAETQYF; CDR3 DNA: TGTGCCATCAGTGAGAGGACTAGGGCAGAGACCCAGTACTTC